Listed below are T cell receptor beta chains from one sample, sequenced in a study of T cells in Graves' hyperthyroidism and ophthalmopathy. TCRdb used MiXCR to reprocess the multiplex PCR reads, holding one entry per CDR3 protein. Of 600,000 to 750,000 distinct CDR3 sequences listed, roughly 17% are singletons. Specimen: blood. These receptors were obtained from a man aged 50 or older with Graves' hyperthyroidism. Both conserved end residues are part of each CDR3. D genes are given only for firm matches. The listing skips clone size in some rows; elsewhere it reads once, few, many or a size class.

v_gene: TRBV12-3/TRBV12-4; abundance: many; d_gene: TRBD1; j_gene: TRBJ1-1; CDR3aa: CASSSALDRVNTEAFF; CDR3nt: TGTGCCAGCAGTTCCGCCCTAGACAGGGTGAACACTGAAGCTTTCTTT
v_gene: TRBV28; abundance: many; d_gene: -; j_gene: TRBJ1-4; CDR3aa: CASSTDSPRGADKEKLFF; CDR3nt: TGTGCCAGCAGTACGGACAGCCCGCGGGGGGCCGATAAGGAAAAACTGTTTTTT
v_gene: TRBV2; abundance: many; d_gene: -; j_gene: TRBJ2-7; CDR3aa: CASRDLQGVSNEQYF; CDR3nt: TGTGCCAGCAGGGACCTACAGGGTGTTTCGAACGAGCAGTACTTC
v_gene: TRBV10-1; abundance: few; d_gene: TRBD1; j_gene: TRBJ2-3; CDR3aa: CASSDARGNTDTQYF; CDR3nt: TGCGCCAGCAGTGATGCCAGGGGGAACACAGATACGCAGTATTTT
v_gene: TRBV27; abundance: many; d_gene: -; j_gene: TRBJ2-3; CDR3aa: CASSFGLFTDTQYF; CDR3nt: TGTGCCAGCAGTTTTGGTCTATTCACAGATACGCAGTATTTT
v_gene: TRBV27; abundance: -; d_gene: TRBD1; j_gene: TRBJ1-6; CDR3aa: CASSTKTGNYNSPLHF; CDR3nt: TGTGCCAGCAGTACCAAGACAGGGAACTATAATTCACCCCTCCACTTT
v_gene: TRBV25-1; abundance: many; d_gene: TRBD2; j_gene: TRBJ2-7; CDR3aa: CASTTSLAGGYLEQYF; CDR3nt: TGTGCCAGTACTACAAGTCTAGCGGGAGGTTATTTGGAGCAGTACTTC
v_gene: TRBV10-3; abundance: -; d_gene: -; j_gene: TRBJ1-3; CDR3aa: CAISAGSGNTIYF; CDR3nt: TGTGCCATCAGTGCAGGGTCCGGAAACACCATATATTTT
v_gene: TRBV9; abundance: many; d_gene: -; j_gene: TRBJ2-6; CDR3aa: CASSGRANVLTF; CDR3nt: TGTGCCAGCAGCGGAAGGGCCAACGTCCTGACTTTC
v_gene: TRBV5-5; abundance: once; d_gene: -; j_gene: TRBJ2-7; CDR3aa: CASSALAQIRSYEQYF; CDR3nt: TGTGCCAGCAGCGCATTAGCGCAGATCCGCTCCTACGAGCAGTACTTC
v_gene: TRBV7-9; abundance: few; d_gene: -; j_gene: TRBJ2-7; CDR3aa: CASKLTGTPGEQYF; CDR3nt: TGTGCCAGCAAGTTAACCGGGACTCCGGGCGAGCAGTACTTC
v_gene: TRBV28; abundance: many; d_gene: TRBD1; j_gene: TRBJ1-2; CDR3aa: CASSPRDRDSGGYTF; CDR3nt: TGTGCCAGCAGCCCCCGGGACAGGGACTCGGGAGGCTACACCTTC
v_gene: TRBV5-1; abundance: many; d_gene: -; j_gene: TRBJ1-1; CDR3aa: CASSLVGGSASSKAFF; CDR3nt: TGCGCCAGCAGCTTGGTAGGAGGGAGCGCCTCCTCAAAAGCTTTCTTT
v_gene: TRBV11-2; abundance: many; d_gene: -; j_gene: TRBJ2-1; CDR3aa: CASRPGVGGNEQFF; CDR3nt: TGTGCCAGCAGACCAGGGGTTGGGGGGAATGAGCAGTTCTTC
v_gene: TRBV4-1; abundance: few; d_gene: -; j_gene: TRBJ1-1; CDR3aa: CASSQDFPGGLGVNTEAFF; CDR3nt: TGCGCCAGCAGCCAAGACTTCCCCGGGGGGTTAGGGGTGAACACTGAAGCTTTCTTT
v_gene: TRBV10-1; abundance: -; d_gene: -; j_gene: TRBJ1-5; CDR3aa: CASGYSNQPQHF; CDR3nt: TGCGCCAGTGGGTATAGCAATCAGCCCCAGCATTTT
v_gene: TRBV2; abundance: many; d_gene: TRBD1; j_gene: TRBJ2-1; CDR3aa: CASSVTGTENNEQFF; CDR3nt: TGTGCCAGCAGTGTCACCGGGACAGAAAACAATGAGCAGTTCTTC
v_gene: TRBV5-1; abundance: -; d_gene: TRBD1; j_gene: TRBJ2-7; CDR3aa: CASSLGQGIKAYEQYF; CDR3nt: TGCGCCAGCAGCTTGGGACAGGGAATAAAAGCCTACGAGCAGTACTTC
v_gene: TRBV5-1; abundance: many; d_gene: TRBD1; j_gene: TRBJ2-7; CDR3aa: CASSLTGTGFDEQYF; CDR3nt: TGCGCCAGCAGCTTGACCGGGACAGGGTTCGACGAGCAGTACTTC
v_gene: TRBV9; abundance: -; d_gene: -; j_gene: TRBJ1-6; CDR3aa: CASSVEGIAINSPLHF; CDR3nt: TGTGCCAGCAGCGTAGAGGGTATAGCCATCAATTCACCCCTCCACTTT
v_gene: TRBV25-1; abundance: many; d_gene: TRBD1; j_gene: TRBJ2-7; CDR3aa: CASSEIGTGGSPYEQYF; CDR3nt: TGTGCCAGCAGTGAGATAGGGACAGGGGGTTCACCCTACGAGCAGTACTTC
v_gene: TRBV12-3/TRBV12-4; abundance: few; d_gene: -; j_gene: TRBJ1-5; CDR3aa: CASSGPTGNQPQHF; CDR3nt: TGTGCCAGCAGCGGACCGACCGGCAATCAGCCCCAGCATTTT
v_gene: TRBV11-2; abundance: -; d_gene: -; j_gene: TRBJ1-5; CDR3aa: CASSHEGSRNQPQHF; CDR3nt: TGTGCCAGCAGCCATGAGGGGTCACGTAATCAGCCCCAGCATTTT
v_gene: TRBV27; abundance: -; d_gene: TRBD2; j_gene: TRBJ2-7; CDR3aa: CASSPRTSGNGEQYF; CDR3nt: TGTGCCAGCAGTCCGCGGACTAGCGGGAACGGCGAGCAGTACTTC
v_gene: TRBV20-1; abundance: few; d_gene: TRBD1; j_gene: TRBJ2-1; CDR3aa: CSARETGTAYNEQFF; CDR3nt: TGCAGTGCTAGAGAAACCGGGACAGCCTACAATGAGCAGTTCTTC
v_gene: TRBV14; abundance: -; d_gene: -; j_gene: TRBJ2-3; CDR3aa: CASSQVPGFRDTQYF; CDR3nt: TGTGCCAGCAGCCAAGTTCCTGGGTTTCGAGATACGCAGTATTTT
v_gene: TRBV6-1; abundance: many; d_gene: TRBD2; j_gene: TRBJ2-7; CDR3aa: CASSFSGTSGTEQYF; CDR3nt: TGTGCCAGCAGTTTCTCCGGGACTAGCGGGACCGAGCAGTACTTC
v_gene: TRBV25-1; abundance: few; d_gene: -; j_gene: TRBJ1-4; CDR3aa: CASSFGGALEKLFF; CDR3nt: TGTGCCAGCAGTTTCGGGGGGGCGCTTGAGAAACTGTTTTTT
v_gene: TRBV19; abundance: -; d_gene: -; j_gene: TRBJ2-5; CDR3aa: CASSMTGSETQYF; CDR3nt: TGTGCCAGTAGTATGACGGGGTCGGAGACCCAGTACTTC
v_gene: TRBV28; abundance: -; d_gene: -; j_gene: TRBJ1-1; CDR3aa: CASSFTTAGTEAFF; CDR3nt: TGTGCCAGCAGTTTCACGACCGCAGGGACTGAAGCTTTCTTT
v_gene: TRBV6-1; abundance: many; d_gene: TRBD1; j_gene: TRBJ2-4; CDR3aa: CASTYRQGTAKNIQYF; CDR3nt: TGTGCCAGCACCTATAGACAGGGAACAGCCAAAAACATTCAGTACTTC
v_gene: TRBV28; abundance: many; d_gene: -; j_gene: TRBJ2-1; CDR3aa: CASSLVVGRTRGEQFF; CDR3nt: TGTGCCAGCAGTTTAGTGGTCGGCAGGACGCGAGGTGAGCAGTTCTTC
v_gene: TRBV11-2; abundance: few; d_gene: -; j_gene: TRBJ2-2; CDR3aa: CASSPAGTNTGELFF; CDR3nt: TGTGCCAGCAGCCCAGCGGGCACGAACACCGGGGAGCTGTTTTTT
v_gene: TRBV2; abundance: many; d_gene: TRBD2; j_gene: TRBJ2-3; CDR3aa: CASSEGVAGGTDTQYF; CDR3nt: TGTGCCAGCAGTGAAGGAGTAGCGGGAGGGACAGATACGCAGTATTTT
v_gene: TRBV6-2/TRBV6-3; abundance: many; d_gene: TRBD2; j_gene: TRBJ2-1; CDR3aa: CASSSTSGSLSEQFF; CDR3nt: TGTGCCAGCAGTTCGACTAGCGGGAGTCTTAGTGAGCAGTTCTTC
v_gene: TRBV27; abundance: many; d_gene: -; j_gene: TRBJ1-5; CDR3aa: CASSFRDNQPQHF; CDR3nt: TGTGCCAGCAGTTTCAGAGACAATCAGCCCCAGCATTTT
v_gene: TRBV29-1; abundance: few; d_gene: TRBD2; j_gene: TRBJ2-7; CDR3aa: CSVETSGSYEQYF; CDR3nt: TGCAGCGTTGAGACTAGCGGGAGCTACGAGCAGTACTTC
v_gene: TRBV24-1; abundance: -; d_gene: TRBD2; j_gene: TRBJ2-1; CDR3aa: CATSDEWGRAGSYNEQFF; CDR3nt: TGTGCCACCAGTGATGAATGGGGGAGGGCGGGCTCCTACAATGAGCAGTTCTTC
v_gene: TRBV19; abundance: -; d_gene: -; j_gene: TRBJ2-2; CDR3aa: CASSAAAGSNTGELFF; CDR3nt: TGTGCCAGTAGCGCTGCCGCAGGATCGAACACCGGGGAGCTGTTTTTT
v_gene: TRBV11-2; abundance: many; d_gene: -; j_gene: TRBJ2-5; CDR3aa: CASSFGRPPETQYF; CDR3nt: TGTGCCAGCAGCTTCGGACGGCCCCCAGAGACCCAGTACTTC
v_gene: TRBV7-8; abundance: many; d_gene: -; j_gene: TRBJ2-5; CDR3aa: CASSFRDISKKTQYF; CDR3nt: TGTGCCAGCAGCTTCCGGGACATCTCTAAGAAGACCCAGTACTTC
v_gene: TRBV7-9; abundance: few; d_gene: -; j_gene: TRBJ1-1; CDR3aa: CASSPPGEGLGTEAFF; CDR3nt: TGTGCCAGCAGCCCACCTGGAGAAGGGTTGGGCACTGAAGCTTTCTTT
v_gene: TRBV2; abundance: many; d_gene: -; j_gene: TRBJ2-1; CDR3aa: CASSEQTINEQFF; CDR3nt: TGTGCCAGCAGTGAGCAAACTATCAATGAGCAGTTCTTC
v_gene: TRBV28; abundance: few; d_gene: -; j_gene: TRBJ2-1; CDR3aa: CASSPYSEGPSNEQFF; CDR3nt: TGTGCCAGCAGCCCATATTCGGAAGGGCCAAGCAATGAGCAGTTCTTC
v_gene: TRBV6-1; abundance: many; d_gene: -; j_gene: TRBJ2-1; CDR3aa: CATQGRASSSYNEQFF; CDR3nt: TGTGCCACTCAAGGCCGGGCCTCCAGCTCCTACAATGAGCAGTTCTTC
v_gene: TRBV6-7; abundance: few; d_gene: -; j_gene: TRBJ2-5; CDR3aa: CASSYRASRGETQYF; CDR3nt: TGTGCCAGCAGTTACCGGGCGTCCCGGGGGGAGACCCAGTACTTC
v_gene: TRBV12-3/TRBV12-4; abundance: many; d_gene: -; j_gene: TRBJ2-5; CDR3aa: CASSLGFLAGETQYF; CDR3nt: TGTGCCAGCAGTTTAGGTTTTCTAGCTGGGGAGACCCAGTACTTC
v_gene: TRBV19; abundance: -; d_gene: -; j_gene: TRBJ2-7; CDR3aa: CASSMVGDFSYEQYF; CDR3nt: TGTGCCAGTAGTATGGTCGGGGACTTCTCCTACGAGCAGTACTTC
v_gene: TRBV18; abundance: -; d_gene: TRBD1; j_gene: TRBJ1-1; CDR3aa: CASSTSRDRGRVNTEAFF; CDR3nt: TGTGCCAGCTCAACCTCCCGGGACAGGGGTAGGGTGAACACTGAAGCTTTCTTT
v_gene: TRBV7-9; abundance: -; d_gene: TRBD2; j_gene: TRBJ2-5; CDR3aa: CASSSEISGILSTQYF; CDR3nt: TGTGCCAGCAGCTCTGAGATTAGCGGGATCCTCTCGACCCAGTACTTC
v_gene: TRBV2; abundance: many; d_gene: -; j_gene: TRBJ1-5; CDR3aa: CASRAVPLGYNQPQHF; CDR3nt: TGTGCCAGCAGGGCCGTTCCTCTAGGTTACAATCAGCCCCAGCATTTT
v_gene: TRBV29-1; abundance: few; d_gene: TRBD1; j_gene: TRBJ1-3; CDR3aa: CSVTRGGHGNTIYF; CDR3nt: TGCAGCGTTACCAGGGGGGGGCACGGAAACACCATATATTTT